This TCR beta chain stems from a study of regulatory T cells in long-lasting Graves disease listed by TCRdb under 2021. General notes on the study: Newly diagnosed Graves' disease patients had taken antithyroid drugs for less than 3 months. A total of approximately 35 samples underwent TCR sequencing: about 13 from persistent and roughly 20 from newly diagnosed Graves' disease patients. The study was registered as a clinical trial and conducted in China. Peripheral blood TCR sequencing and RNA sequencing compared persistent Graves' disease patients with newly diagnosed Graves' disease patients. Summary of the overall study and its limitations: Preferential use of TRBV28, TRBJ1-2 and TRBJ2-5 was observed in persistent disease, whereas TRBV20-1 and TRBJ2-1 were favored in newly diagnosed disease. The authors acknowledged the small sample size as a limitation that may reduce accuracy. Because the primary lesion, thyroid tissue, could not be accessed, the study looked at peripheral blood alone. More public clonotypes were shared among persistent patients (more than 2,500) than among newly diagnosed patients (approximately 1,000). Sequencing and analysis were limited to the TCR beta chain. Compared with newly diagnosed patients, persistent Graves' disease patients had lower TCR Shannon entropy and fewer highly expanded clones, which suggests clonal expansion.

Ends trimmed: V by 4 bases, J by 1 base; bases unmatched to a gene: 4. The CDR1 and CDR2 encoded by the germline V gene are KGHDR and SFDVKD. Including cysteine and phenylalanine, the CDR3 has 17 amino acids. The DNA shown is the 51-base CDR3, in frame from base 1. This clonotype showed up just a few times. It lacks a known antigen. There are no base qualities to consult, and no much larger clone falls within one base. Sample time point, as interpreted from the label and publication: newly diagnosed GD, antithyroid drugs for less than 3 months. For both TCR sequencing and RNA sequencing, RNA was extracted from PBMCs using TRIzol. The diagnosis of Graves' disease was made according to American Thyroid Association guidelines. Patients were recruited from an endocrinology department in Xi'an, China. Each patient gave 9 to 10 milliliters of peripheral blood, collected in an EDTA anticoagulant tube. Ficoll Paque Plus density gradient separation was used to isolate PBMCs, and no further T cell sorting was performed. An Agilent 2100 Bioanalyzer and agarose gel were used to check RNA quality, while a NanoDrop 2000 measured RNA concentration.

Receptor libraries were prepared by multiplex PCR. Sequencing was carried out with an Illumina HiSeq 4000. TCR beta libraries were built with iRepertoire HTBI primers and Arm-PCR amplification of CDR3 regions. Gel purification was performed on PCR products prior to sequencing. The original pipeline was this. Across samples, around 62 TRBV and approximately 15 TRBJ segments were identified and used for gene usage analysis of CDR3 amino acid clonotypes. Filtered high-quality paired reads were merged into contigs using COPE and FqMerger. BLAST was used to align contigs to IMGT TRBV, TRBD and TRBJ reference genes, and CDR3 was defined according to IMGT. Any clonotype with a frequency above 0.1% was counted as a highly expanded clone. Shannon entropy was used to measure repertoire diversity, and the Gini coefficient was used to measure V-J evenness. A clonotype found in more than one individual was treated as public. TCRdb reran the public reads through fastp at Q25 and MiXCR, keeping productive beta chains. Identical CDR3 proteins give one entry, which carries the most common genes and DNA. The V and J calls, along with clone size, are taken from TCRdb and not from the paper's own processing. The sample contains approximately 400,000 distinct CDR3 sequences, approximately 15% of them found a single time. Jointly, the top ten make up 16% of the sample.

These sequences were also reported in another study, on T cells in Graves' hyperthyroidism and ophthalmopathy. Per the second study: Stable Graves' hyperthyroidism was defined as no progression to ophthalmopathy during 18 months of follow-up. Hyperthyroidism patients were newly diagnosed, with disease duration under 2 months, and aged 18 to 65 years. Any patient with an uncontrolled infection, another autoimmune disease, pregnancy or lactation was excluded. Diagnoses were established on the basis of clinical symptoms, serum thyroxine and TRAb, thyroid ultrasound, and orbital computed tomography. The first round of RT-PCR for the TCR CDR3 was performed with the HTBI primer set and the Qiagen OneStep RT-PCR kit. Most expanded thyroid clonotypes (frequency above 0.001) were also detected in blood, suggesting blood repertoires may reflect thyroid immune responses. A 13 V-J signature model separated ophthalmopathy from stable hyperthyroidism, with roughly 88% sensitivity and 81.08% specificity in cross-validation and 80%/75% in testing. In validation, the model predicted progression to ophthalmopathy with just under 71% sensitivity and approximately 74% specificity, a median of about 6 months before onset. TCR V-J signatures able to tell the groups apart were searched for in a discovery cohort of some 100 patients, of whom more than 40 had Graves' ophthalmopathy and 57 had stable Graves' hyperthyroidism. Whether ophthalmopathy could be predicted prospectively was tested in an independent validation cohort made up of 18 to 20 hyperthyroidism patients plus 17 patients who later progressed to ophthalmopathy. For training and testing, the 100 or so patients in the discovery cohort were randomly divided in a 7:3 ratio. Thyroid tissue and blood T-cell repertoires from more than five Graves' hyperthyroidism patients were also compared in the study. After sampling, hyperthyroidism patients received methimazole starting at 30 mg daily, and ophthalmopathy patients received high-dose intravenous methylprednisolone. A second multiplex PCR round built the libraries, followed by size selection and purification. Libraries were sequenced paired-end with 100 bp reads on an Illumina HiSeq2000. SOAPnuke was used to process the raw data, with reads discarded if the reads contained adapters or uncalled bases, had a mean Phred below 15, or lacked an exact constant-primer or identifier match. High-quality paired reads were merged with COPE v1.2.5, and unique nucleotide sequences were defined as clonotypes. MiTCR v1.1 was used to align the clonotypes against IMGT TRBV, TRBD and TRBJ reference segments. Only V-J combinations with frequency above 0.0001, covering about 99% of repertoires, were analysed. The TCS score was defined as the ratio of F50 (clonal expansion) to E x V (chaos), calculated using BLOSUM62-based TCRdist between CDR3 peptides within each V-J. Welch's t-statistics and random forest reduced 514 V-J features to 10 to 15, which were used in a naive Bayes classifier (R e1071). Sample size was not statistically predetermined, and blinding of investigators to group allocation was not performed. The paper describes TCR Vbeta CDR3 sequencing of 135 peripheral blood samples, made up of some 40 ophthalmopathy patients, more than 70 hyperthyroidism patients and around 17 progressor patients.

The rearrangement joined TRBV24-1 to TRBJ2-2; the central 11 bases match TRBD2. The specimen comprised peripheral blood mononuclear cells (PBMCs), sampled at new diagnosis, from a patient treated with antithyroid drugs. The TCR sequence derives from a woman aged 30 to 39 with Graves disease. Donor details come from another sample of the same person, matched by shared clones. DNA sequence: TGTGCCACCAGTGACGCTGGGACTAGCGGGAACACCGGGGAGCTGTTTTTT. Its protein is CATSDAGTSGNTGELFF.